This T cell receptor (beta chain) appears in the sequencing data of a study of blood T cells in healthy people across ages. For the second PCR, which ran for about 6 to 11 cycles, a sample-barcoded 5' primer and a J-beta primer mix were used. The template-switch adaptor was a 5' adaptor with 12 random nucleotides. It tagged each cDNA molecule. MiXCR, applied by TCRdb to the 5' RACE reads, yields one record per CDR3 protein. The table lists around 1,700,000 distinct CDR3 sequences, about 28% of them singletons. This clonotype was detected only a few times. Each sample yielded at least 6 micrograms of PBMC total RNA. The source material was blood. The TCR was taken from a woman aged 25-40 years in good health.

The CDR3 sequence: CASSSQNSGANVLTF. The DNA for the CDR3 is TGTGCCAGCAGCAGCCAAAACTCTGGGGCCAACGTCCTGACTTTC. V and J are TRBV5-6 and TRBJ2-6; D remains unclear. This CDR3 comprises 15 residues. V lost 4 bases and J 0 bases, leaving 8 bases between the germline ends. The germline CDR1 and CDR2 sequences are SGHDT and YYEEEE.